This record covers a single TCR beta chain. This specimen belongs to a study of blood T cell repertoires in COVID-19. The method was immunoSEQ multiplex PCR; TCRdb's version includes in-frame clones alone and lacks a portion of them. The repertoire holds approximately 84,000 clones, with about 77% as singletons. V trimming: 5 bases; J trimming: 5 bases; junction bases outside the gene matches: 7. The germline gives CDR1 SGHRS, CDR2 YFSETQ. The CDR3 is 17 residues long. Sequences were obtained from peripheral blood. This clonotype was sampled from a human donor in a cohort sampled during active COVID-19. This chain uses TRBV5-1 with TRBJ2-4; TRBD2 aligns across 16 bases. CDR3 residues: CASSPGTSGGAQNIQYF. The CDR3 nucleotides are TGCGCCAGCAGTCCCGGGACTAGCGGGGGGGCCCAAAACATTCAGTACTTC.